Many counts were recorded for the clone carrying this T cell receptor beta chain. Via MiXCR, TCRdb re-called the 5' RACE reads, giving one row per CDR3 protein. The sample lists tens of thousands of distinct CDR3 sequences; about 4% were seen once. Germline CDR1 is WNHNN and CDR2 is SYGVQD (reference sequence). V was clipped by 0 bases and J by 0 bases, with 11 bases between them. There are 17 residues in the CDR3. The sample comes from a study of early T cells in non-severe SARS-CoV-2 infection. The TCR comes from an adult who was a healthcare worker with PCR-confirmed SARS-CoV-2 infection or an uninfected control (not recorded which). The V and J genes are TRBV10-1 and TRBJ2-2; D perhaps matches TRBD1 (5 bases). Sample: whole blood. The DNA of the CDR3 is TGCGCCAGCAGTGAGTCGAGAGACAGCGCGAACACCGGGGAGCTGTTTTTT. Translated: CASSESRDSANTGELFF.